This is a list of T cell receptor beta chains from one sample in a study of CD8+CD57+ T cells in acquired aplastic anemia. TCRdb processed the reads anew with MiXCR; each CDR3 protein has one entry. The sample holds about 190,000 distinct CDR3 sequences, nearly 50% seen once. The sample consisted of sorted CD4+, CD8+, or CD8+CD57+ T cells (not recorded which) from PBMCs. Source of these receptors: a human donor with aplastic anemia. Both conserved end residues are part of each CDR3. Each record gives: clone size, D gene, V gene, J gene, CDR3 protein, CDR3 DNA. The D gene is left open where the match is weak. Rows may omit the clone size; those that give it use once, few, many or a size class.

NA,NA,TRBV10-2,TRBJ1-2,CASSEIGQGFGYTF,TGCGCCAGCAGTGAAATAGGCCAGGGATTCGGCTACACCTTC
NA,NA,TRBV11-2,TRBJ2-3,CASSLRVSSRTDTQYF,TGTGCCAGCAGCTTAAGGGTTAGCAGCCGCACAGATACGCAGTATTTT
once,NA,TRBV19,TRBJ1-5,CASHLGQGYNQPQHF,TGTGCCAGCCATCTTGGACAAGGTTACAATCAGCCCCAGCATTTT
NA,TRBD2,TRBV4-2,TRBJ2-3,CASSQELAGVSTDTQYF,TGTGCCAGCAGCCAAGAACTAGCGGGGGTGAGCACAGATACGCAGTATTTT
NA,NA,TRBV9,TRBJ1-2,CASSDYDLGSYGYTF,TGTGCCAGCAGCGACTACGACCTAGGGAGCTATGGCTACACCTTC
NA,NA,TRBV6-1,TRBJ2-7,CASSFRPTGQDRTYEQYF,TGTGCCAGCAGCTTCCGCCCCACGGGCCAGGACAGAACCTACGAGCAGTACTTC
NA,NA,TRBV29-1,TRBJ1-1,CGVDDSIWNTEAFF,TGCGGCGTTGACGATTCCATATGGAACACTGAAGCTTTCTTT
NA,NA,TRBV30,TRBJ1-5,CAWSAGRVDNQPQHF,TGTGCCTGGAGTGCCGGCAGGGTGGACAATCAGCCCCAGCATTTT
once,TRBD1,TRBV20-1,TRBJ1-1,CSAGGEAHTEAFF,TGCAGCGCAGGGGGGGAGGCGCACACTGAAGCTTTCTTT
NA,TRBD2,TRBV19,TRBJ2-3,CASRGLAGPLDGTQYF,TGTGCCAGTCGCGGACTAGCGGGGCCTCTCGACGGTACGCAGTATTTT
many,TRBD1,TRBV5-1,TRBJ1-1,CASSLVQQGRGEAFF,TGCGCCAGCAGCTTGGTCCAACAGGGGCGGGGTGAAGCTTTCTTT
many,NA,TRBV6-1,TRBJ2-7,CASSARSRVYEQYF,TGTGCCAGCAGTGCAAGGTCCCGCGTGTACGAGCAGTACTTC
NA,NA,TRBV11-1,TRBJ2-1,CASGQAGKGAGNEQFF,TGTGCCAGCGGTCAGGCGGGGAAGGGGGCGGGGAATGAGCAGTTCTTC
NA,NA,TRBV2,TRBJ1-1,CASTLTGFGTEAFF,TGTGCCAGCACCCTTACAGGGTTCGGGACTGAAGCTTTCTTT
many,NA,TRBV5-4,TRBJ2-3,CASSLSLPTDTQYF,TGTGCCAGCAGCTTGTCACTTCCCACAGATACGCAGTATTTT
NA,NA,TRBV7-6,TRBJ2-3,CASSKASTDTQYF,TGTGCCAGCAGCAAAGCCTCCACAGATACGCAGTATTTT
NA,NA,TRBV7-9,TRBJ2-3,CASSPPADTQYF,TGTGCCAGCAGCCCCCCGGCAGATACGCAGTATTTT
NA,NA,TRBV12-3/TRBV12-4,TRBJ1-2,CASRGMEGYTF,TGTGCCAGCCGCGGGATGGAGGGCTACACCTTC
NA,NA,TRBV24-1,TRBJ2-3,CATAGTRADTQYF,TGTGCCACCGCGGGAACGAGGGCAGATACGCAGTATTTT
few,TRBD1,TRBV7-3,TRBJ2-3,CASSSTGEPDTQYF,TGTGCCAGCAGCTCGACAGGGGAGCCAGATACGCAGTATTTT
few,NA,TRBV18,TRBJ1-1,CASSPSLDRNTEAFF,TGTGCCAGCTCACCATCTCTTGACAGGAACACTGAAGCTTTCTTT
many,TRBD1,TRBV7-8,TRBJ2-7,CASSLGTGLGEQYF,TGTGCCAGCAGCTTAGGGACAGGTTTGGGAGAGCAGTACTTC
NA,NA,TRBV10-1,TRBJ1-2,CASSESVGATLNYGYTF,TGCGCCAGCAGTGAAAGTGTAGGGGCAACCCTTAACTATGGCTACACCTTC
few,NA,TRBV18,TRBJ2-7,CASSPQTSEQYF,TGTGCCAGCTCACCCCAGACTAGCGAGCAGTACTTC
NA,TRBD1,TRBV25-1,TRBJ1-5,CASAGGSSNQPQHF,TGTGCCAGTGCAGGGGGCTCGAGCAATCAGCCCCAGCATTTT
NA,TRBD2,TRBV24-1,TRBJ2-5,CATSDFGLAGVETQYF,TGTGCCACCAGTGATTTCGGGCTAGCGGGAGTGGAGACCCAGTACTTC
many,NA,TRBV5-4,TRBJ1-3,CASSLDANTIYF,TGTGCCAGCAGCTTGGACGCAAACACCATATATTTT
NA,TRBD1,TRBV5-6,TRBJ1-6,CASSFGQAASWVHF,TGTGCCAGCAGCTTTGGACAGGCCGCGTCGTGGGTCCACTTT
NA,TRBD1,TRBV7-9,TRBJ2-7,CASSATGWPYEQYF,TGTGCCAGCAGCGCGACAGGGTGGCCCTACGAGCAGTACTTC
many,TRBD1,TRBV19,TRBJ2-3,CASSMQGASDTQYF,TGTGCCAGTAGTATGCAGGGGGCGTCAGATACGCAGTATTTT
once,TRBD2,TRBV20-1,TRBJ2-5,CSASLAGVQETQYF,TGCAGTGCTAGCCTTGCGGGAGTTCAAGAGACCCAGTACTTC
NA,NA,TRBV7-7,TRBJ2-1,CASSSGPIGNEQFF,TGTGCTAGCAGCTCCGGACCTATCGGGAATGAGCAGTTCTTC
NA,NA,TRBV10-3,TRBJ2-7,CAISGNAGASSYEQYF,TGTGCCATCAGTGGTAATGCGGGGGCAAGCTCCTACGAGCAGTACTTC
many,TRBD2,TRBV7-8,TRBJ2-7,CASSKGLAGTAGSYEQYF,TGTGCCAGCAGCAAGGGACTAGCGGGAACCGCGGGCTCCTACGAGCAGTACTTC
few,TRBD2,TRBV12-5,TRBJ2-1,CASGLTSGTSGSREQFF,TGTGCTAGTGGTTTGACCTCCGGGACTAGCGGGAGTAGGGAGCAGTTCTTC
NA,TRBD2,TRBV20-1,TRBJ2-5,CSARNGLAERGETQYF,TGCAGTGCTAGGAACGGCCTAGCGGAGAGGGGAGAGACCCAGTACTTC